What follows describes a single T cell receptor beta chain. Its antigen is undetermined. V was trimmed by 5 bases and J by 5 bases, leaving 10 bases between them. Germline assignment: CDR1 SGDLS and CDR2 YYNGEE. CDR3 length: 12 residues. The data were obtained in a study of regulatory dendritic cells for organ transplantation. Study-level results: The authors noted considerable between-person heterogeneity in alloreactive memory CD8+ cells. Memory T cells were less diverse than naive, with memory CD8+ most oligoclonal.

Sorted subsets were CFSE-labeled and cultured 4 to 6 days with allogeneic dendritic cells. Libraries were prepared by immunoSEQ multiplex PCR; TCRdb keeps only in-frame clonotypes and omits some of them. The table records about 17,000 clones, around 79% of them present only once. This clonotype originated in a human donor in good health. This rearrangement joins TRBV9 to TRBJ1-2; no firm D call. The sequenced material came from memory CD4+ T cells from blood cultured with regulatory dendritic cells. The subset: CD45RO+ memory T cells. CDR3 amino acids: CASSGGDYGYTF. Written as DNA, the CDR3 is TGTGCCAGCAGTGGCGGAGATTATGGCTACACCTTC.